This entry lists 11 T cell receptor beta chains sequenced from one sample in a study of a mutant IDH1 vaccine in newly diagnosed glioma. Stated time point: week 47, end of study. Topical imiquimod was applied with each vaccine dose, which held 300 ug of mutant IDH1 20-mer peptide. No cognate antigen is known for these TCRs. Sequencing was performed with immunoSEQ multiplex PCR; in TCRdb, only in-frame clones are kept and a portion is missing. The sample has 30,000 to 35,000 clones; 75% to 95% are singletons. The sample was PBMCs, taken from a glioma patient whose treatment included an IDH1 peptide vaccine. The receptors shown here come from a woman between 35 and 50 years old with glioma.

The V gene is TRBV7-8, the J gene TRBJ2-7; D not resolved. The CDR3 is 15 residues long. The V end lost 1 base, the J end lost 2 bases, and 12 bases lay between the germline ends. Germline CDR1 reads SGHVS; CDR2 reads FQNEAQ. The CDR3 DNA is TGTGCCAGCAGCTTAGAGTCGGCAGGTACCTACGAGCAGTACTTC. It encodes CASSLESAGTYEQYF. The complete variable domain, with remaining parts taken from reference TRBV7-8 and TRBJ2-7, reads GAGVSQSPRYKVAKRGQDVALRCDPISGHVSLFWYQQALGQGPEFLTYFQNEAQLDKSGLPSDRFFAERPEGSVSTLKIQRTQQEDSAVYLCASSLESAGTYEQYFGPGTRLTVT.

The V gene is TRBV7-2, the J gene TRBJ2-2; 7 bases agree with TRBD2. Germline values: CDR1 SGHTA, CDR2 FQGNSA. The CDR3 length is 14 residues. J was trimmed by 4 bases and V by 6 bases; bases with no gene match: 5. This chain's CDR3 is CASRTVAGTGELFF. As DNA, the CDR3 is TGTGCCAGCAGAACTGTAGCGGGCACCGGGGAGCTGTTTTTT.

The chain has TRBV6-5 and TRBJ1-1; D gene ambiguous. The CDR3 contains 12 residues. V lost 7 bases, J lost 7 bases, and 13 bases lay in between. Germline V CDR1 and CDR2: MNHEY, SVGAGI. The CDR3 nucleotides are TGTGCCAGCATCCTAAAAACGGGTGAAGCTTTCTTT. As protein: CASILKTGEAFF.

This chain uses TRBV4-3 with TRBJ2-7; D remains unclear. Germline CDR1 LGHNA, CDR2 YSLEER. This CDR3 has 14 amino acids. V lost 5 bases and J 0 bases, leaving 11 bases between the germline ends. This CDR3 reads CASSGSVSSYEQYF. For the CDR3, the DNA is TGCGCCAGCAGCGGCAGTGTGAGCTCCTACGAGCAGTACTTC.

The rearrangement uses TRBV4-1 and TRBJ2-7; a possible D gene is TRBD1 (6 bases). The V end was cut by 0 bases, the J end by 4 bases, with 13 bases between. From germline, CDR1 is MGHRA and CDR2 YSYEKL. The CDR3 has 15 residues. This chain's CDR3 is CASSQDGNQGYEQYF. CDR3 DNA sequence: TGCGCCAGCAGCCAAGACGGAAATCAGGGGTACGAGCAGTACTTC.

The genes are TRBV4-2 and TRBJ2-7; the D gene is possibly TRBD2 (5 bases). Looked up from germline, CDR1 is LGHNA and CDR2 is YNFKEQ. The CDR3 contains 13 residues. Trimming pared 0 bases from V and 4 bases from J, leaving 7 bases between. CDR3 bases: TGTGCCAGCAGCCAAGAACGGGGATACGAGCAGTACTTC. Translating gives CASSQERGYEQYF.

The genes are TRBV9 and TRBJ2-7; no definite D call. The CDR3 contains 13 residues. CDR1 and CDR2 from the germline V gene are SGDLS and YYNGEE. V was trimmed by 4 bases and J by 6 bases, leaving 14 bases between them. The CDR3 here is CASSSQSWGEQYF. The DNA for the CDR3 is TGTGCCAGCAGCTCCCAAAGTTGGGGCGAGCAGTACTTC.

The chain couples TRBV7-9 to TRBJ2-7; 12 bases agree with TRBD2. Germline CDR1 SEHNR, CDR2 FQNEAQ (reference sequence). CDR3 size: 15 residues. V shed 1 base and J 5 bases; nucleotides not matched to a gene: 3. CDR3 DNA: TGTGCCAGCAGCTTAGGGACTAGCGGGACCCACGAGCAGTACTTC. Translated, it gives CASSLGTSGTHEQYF.

The V call is TRBV7-2, the J call TRBJ2-7, with TRBD1 matching 9 bases. The V and J ends lost 1 base and 3 bases, in that order; junction bases with no gene match: 7. This CDR3 contains 16 residues. Per germline, CDR1 SGHTA and CDR2 FQGNSA. The CDR3 region has the DNA TGTGCCAGCAGCTTAGTTGGGACAGGGAAACTCTACGAGCAGTACTTC. This sequence encodes CASSLVGTGKLYEQYF. Complete variable domain (other parts from reference TRBV7-2 and TRBJ2-7): GAGVSQSPSNKVTEKGKDVELRCDPISGHTALYWYRQSLGQGLEFLIYFQGNSAPDKSGLPSDRFSAERTGGSVSTLTIQRTQQEDSAVYLCASSLVGTGKLYEQYFGPGTRLTVT.

The genes are TRBV30 and TRBJ2-1, with 9 bases lining up with TRBD2. Germline V gene sequence: CDR1 GTSNPN, CDR2 SVGIG (reference sequence). The CDR3 contains 14 residues. The V gene end was trimmed by 2 bases and the J gene end by 3 bases; junction bases not matched to a gene: 2. The CDR3 here is CAWSRSGSYNEQFF. The DNA of the CDR3 is TGTGCCTGGAGTCGTAGCGGGAGCTACAATGAGCAGTTCTTC.

The V call is TRBV7-2, the J call TRBJ2-2; 11 bases are shared with TRBD2. This CDR3 has 15 residues. The J segment lost 7 bases and the V segment lost 0 bases, leaving 1 base of the junction unmatched. Germline loops: CDR1 SGHTA, CDR2 FQGNSA. The CDR3: CASSLASGRVGELFF. The CDR3 DNA follows: TGTGCCAGCAGCTTAGCTAGCGGGAGGGTCGGGGAGCTGTTTTTT.